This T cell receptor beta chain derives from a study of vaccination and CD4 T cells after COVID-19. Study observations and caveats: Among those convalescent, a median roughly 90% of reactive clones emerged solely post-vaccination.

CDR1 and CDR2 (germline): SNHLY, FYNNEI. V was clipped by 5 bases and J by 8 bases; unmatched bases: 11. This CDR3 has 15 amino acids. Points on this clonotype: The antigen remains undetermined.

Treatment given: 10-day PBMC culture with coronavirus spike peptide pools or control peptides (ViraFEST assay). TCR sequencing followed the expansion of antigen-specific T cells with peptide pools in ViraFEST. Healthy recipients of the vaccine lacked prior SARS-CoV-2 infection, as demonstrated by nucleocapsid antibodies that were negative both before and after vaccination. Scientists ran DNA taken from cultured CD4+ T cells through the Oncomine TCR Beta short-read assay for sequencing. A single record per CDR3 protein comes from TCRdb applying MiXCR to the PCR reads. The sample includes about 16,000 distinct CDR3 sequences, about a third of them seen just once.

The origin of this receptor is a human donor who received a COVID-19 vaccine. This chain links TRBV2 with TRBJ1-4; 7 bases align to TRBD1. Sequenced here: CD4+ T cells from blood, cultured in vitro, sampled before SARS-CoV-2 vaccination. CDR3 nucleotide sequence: TGTGCCAGCAGTAAAGACAGGGCTGACAGCGAAAAACTGTTTTTT. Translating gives CASSKDRADSEKLFF.